Listed here are 28 T cell receptor beta chains from one sample, sequenced in a study of CD8 T cells in ankylosing spondylitis. TCRdb recomputed calls from the 5' RACE reads with MiXCR, one row per CDR3 protein. The repertoire holds fewer than 400,000 distinct CDR3 sequences, with about 15% as singletons. The specimen was blood, either unsorted or a sorted T cell fraction (not recorded which). The origin of the receptors is a male donor with ankylosing spondylitis or in good health (not recorded which).

The rearrangement links TRBV19 to TRBJ2-7; 12 positions agree with TRBD2. Germline V gene lookup returns CDR1 LNHDA and CDR2 SQIVND (reference sequence). The CDR3 runs to 17 residues. V dropped 3 bases and J dropped 3; count of bases not matched to a gene: 9. CDR3 loop: CASSIRLTSGGHYEQYF. CDR3 in DNA: TGTGCCAGTAGTATTCGCTTAACTAGCGGGGGGCACTACGAGCAGTACTTC.

V and J are TRBV12-3 or TRBV12-4 and TRBJ2-5; 8 bases are shared with TRBD1. The CDR3 is made up of 13 amino acids. Trimming removed 5 bases from V and 5 bases from J; junction bases left unmatched: 4. Written as DNA, the CDR3 is TGTGCCAGCAGTCGGACAGGGACGGAGACCCAGTACTTC. Amino acid sequence: CASSRTGTETQYF.

The chain recombines TRBV29-1 with TRBJ2-7; D gene uncertain. V was clipped by 4 bases and J by 2 bases, with 9 bases between them. Germline loops: CDR1 SQVTM, CDR2 ANQGSEA. CDR3 length: 12 amino acids. This CDR3 reads CSVVEPPYEQYF. The CDR3 DNA follows: TGCAGCGTTGTCGAGCCCCCCTACGAGCAGTACTTC.

This chain connects TRBV5-1 to TRBJ2-7; D is undetermined. The germline V and J ends were trimmed by 3 bases and 6 bases, with 16 bases remaining between them. Germline loops: CDR1 SGHRS, CDR2 YFSETQ. The CDR3 contains 14 residues. CDR3 in amino acids: CASSSDGSLGEQYF. The CDR3 bases are TGCGCCAGCAGCTCGGACGGCAGCTTGGGCGAGCAGTACTTC.

The CDR3 region has the DNA TGTGCCATCAGTGACCTTTCTAGCGGGGGGCAGCAGTACTTC. Amino acids: CAISDLSSGGQQYF. The chain is built from TRBV10-3 and TRBJ2-7; 11 bases line up with TRBD2. Germline CDR1 is ENHRY and CDR2 is SYGVKD. This CDR3 contains 14 residues. V shed 3 bases and J 8 bases; nucleotides not matched to a gene: 6.

CDR3 bases: TGTGCCAGCAGTTTAAGTGGGAGGAGAGCCAAAAACATTCAGTACTTC. This translates into CASSLSGRRAKNIQYF. The chain employs TRBV12-3 or TRBV12-4 and TRBJ2-4, with D tentatively TRBD2 (6 bases). CDR3 length: 16 amino acids. Between the trimmed V and J ends, which lost 2 bases and 0 bases, there was a span of 11 bases.

This clonotype was detected many times. V is TRBV4-2 and J is TRBJ1-1; D is perhaps TRBD1 (5 bases). CDR1 is LGHNA and CDR2 is YNFKEQ in the germline V gene. The CDR3 contains 16 residues. Trimming stripped 4 bases from V and 2 bases from J, with 17 bases between. In DNA, the CDR3 is TGTGCCAGCAGCCCGGGAAGCGGGGCAGCCAACACTGAAGCTTTCTTT. This gives the protein CASSPGSGAANTEAFF.

This clonotype was counted between two and nine times. The chain employs TRBV12-3 or TRBV12-4 and TRBJ1-2, with 8 bases that match TRBD1. V trimming: 10 bases; J trimming: 8 bases; junction bases outside the gene matches: 6. This CDR3 has 11 amino acids. The CDR3 bases are TGTGCCACCACGGACAGGGCAGGCTACACCTTC. Amino acid sequence: CATTDRAGYTF.

This clonotype was seen at least ten times. The V gene is TRBV20-1, the J gene TRBJ2-3, with D perhaps TRBD1 (5 bases). CDR1 and CDR2 (germline): DFQATT, SNEGSKA (reference sequence). This CDR3 region has 12 residues. V lost 5 bases, J lost 2 bases, and 8 bases lay in between. CDR3 amino acids: CSAPGSTDTQYF. CDR3 nucleotide sequence: TGCAGTGCTCCAGGGTCCACAGATACGCAGTATTTT.

The J gene is TRBJ2-2, the V gene TRBV12-3 or TRBV12-4, with D uncertain. Trimming pared 8 bases from V and 7 bases from J, leaving 11 bases between. The CDR3 loop spans 12 amino acids. As DNA, the CDR3 is TGTGCCAGCCGAAGAGAGAGCGGGGAGCTGTTTTTT. This codes for CASRRESGELFF.

J is TRBJ1-2 and V is TRBV11-2; D is ambiguous. Trimming shortened V by 0 bases and J by 8 bases, and 16 bases separated the two germline ends. Per germline, CDR1 SGHAT and CDR2 FQNNGV. CDR3 length equals 15 residues. The CDR3 reads CASSLDLVGPEGYTF. CDR3 nucleotides: TGTGCCAGCAGCTTAGATTTAGTCGGTCCGGAAGGCTACACCTTC.

J is TRBJ2-5 and V is TRBV7-7, with 8 bases aligning to TRBD2. The length of the CDR3 is 16 residues. The germline V gene encodes CDR1 SSHAT and CDR2 FNYEAQ (reference sequence). V shed 4 bases and J 5 bases; nucleotides not matched to a gene: 12. The CDR3 loop is CASSSRVSGGGETQYF. The DNA of the CDR3 is TGTGCCAGCAGCTCCCGGGTCTCCGGGGGGGGGGAGACCCAGTACTTC.

This chain uses TRBV7-9 with TRBJ2-7; TRBD1 or TRBD2 may be the D gene (6 bases each). CDR3 length: 16 amino acids. Trimming shortened V by 5 bases and J by 0 bases, and 17 bases separated the two germline ends. Germline-derived CDR1 and CDR2 are SEHNR and FQNEAQ (reference sequence). Written as DNA, the CDR3 is TGTGCCAGCAGCGGGGGCTGGGACTCGAGCTCCTACGAGCAGTACTTC. The encoded protein is CASSGGWDSSSYEQYF.

This clonotype was counted only a few times. This chain connects TRBV20-1 to TRBJ2-3; 12 positions agree with TRBD2. Germline assignment: CDR1 DFQATT and CDR2 SNEGSKA (reference sequence). This CDR3 comprises 15 residues. Trimming removed 7 bases from V and 6 bases from J; junction bases left unmatched: 11. This chain's CDR3 is CSVLGSSGGGDTQYF. CDR3 sequence (DNA): TGCAGTGTGCTAGGTTCTAGCGGGGGGGGCGATACGCAGTATTTT.

This clonotype appeared many times. This chain uses TRBV7-2 with TRBJ2-1, with D perhaps TRBD2 (6 bases). There are 15 residues in the CDR3. Germline CDR1 and CDR2: SGHTA and FQGNSA. Between the trimmed V and J ends, which lost 3 bases and 4 bases, there was a span of 13 bases. The CDR3 nucleotides read TGTGCCAGCAGCTTCTTTAGCGGCCAATACAATGAGCAGTTCTTC. This codes for CASSFFSGQYNEQFF.

This clonotype occurred a few times. It is unclear where the CDR3 begins or ends on the DNA, so no DNA is shown, and the CDR3 is as TCRdb lists it. The J gene is TRBJ2-7, the V gene TRBV12-3 or TRBV12-4; TRBD1, the table's D call, lacks a check against the DNA. With termini counted, the CDR3 has 15 amino acids. The CDR3 reads CASSSSTGARNEQYF.

This clonotype was recorded at least ten times. The rearrangement joins TRBV25-1 to TRBJ1-6; a possible D gene is TRBD1 (5 bases). This CDR3 is built from 15 residues. V was pared by 1 base and J by 7 bases, with 11 bases between. Germline-derived CDR1 and CDR2 are MGHDK and SYGVNS. CDR3 sequence (DNA): TGTGCCAGCAGTGAATTTGGGGGTGGCAATTCACCCCTCCACTTT. Its protein product is CASSEFGGGNSPLHF.

A few counts support this clonotype. V is TRBV28 and J is TRBJ2-1; 8 positions agree with TRBD2. The CDR3 runs 15 residues. Trimming cost V 5 bases and J 4 bases; bases outside gene matches: 7. CDR1 and CDR2 (germline): MDHEN, SYDVKM. CDR3 protein: CASSPTGLEYNEQFF. CDR3 sequence (DNA): TGTGCCAGCAGTCCCACGGGACTAGAATACAATGAGCAGTTCTTC.

This clonotype was counted between two and nine times. The chain has TRBV5-1 and TRBJ1-2, with D tentatively TRBD1 (5 bases). CDR3 length: 16 amino acids. CDR1 SGHRS and CDR2 YFSETQ come from the germline V gene. The V end lost 0 bases, the J end lost 5 bases, and 17 bases lay between the germline ends. Here the CDR3 DNA reads TGCGCCAGCAGCTTGGCCGGGGCAGACCCTTGGTATGGCTACACCTTC. Protein product: CASSLAGADPWYGYTF.

The V call is TRBV6-2 or TRBV6-3, the J call TRBJ1-2; 7 bases align to TRBD1. Germline V gene sequence: CDR1 MNHEY, CDR2 SVGEGT. V lost 2 bases, J lost 11 bases, and 5 bases stayed unmatched. This CDR3 is 12 amino acids long. The DNA of the CDR3 is TGTGCCAGCAGTTACGGGGGGACAGCTTACACCTTC. Its translation is CASSYGGTAYTF.

There are a few counts of this clonotype. The chain joins TRBV30 to TRBJ2-3; possible D gene TRBD2, 6 bases. V shed 1 base and J shed 2 bases, with 13 bases lying between them. This CDR3 spans 15 amino acids. The germline CDR1 and CDR2 sequences are GTSNPN and SVGIG (reference sequence). CDR3 bases: TGTGCCTGGAGTGGGTTAGCGGTGCTCACAGATACGCAGTATTTT. As protein: CAWSGLAVLTDTQYF.

The chain joins TRBV27 to TRBJ1-1, with 9 bases fitting TRBD1. This CDR3 spans 14 amino acids. Germline lookup yields CDR1 MNHEY and CDR2 SMNVEV (reference sequence). The V segment lost 8 bases and the J segment 2 bases; nucleotides outside the gene matches: 6. CDR3: CASPGTGFNTEAFF. CDR3 nucleotide sequence: TGTGCCAGCCCCGGGACAGGGTTTAACACTGAAGCTTTCTTT.

This clonotype was picked up a small number of times. The genes are TRBV15 and TRBJ2-1; D is tentatively TRBD1 or TRBD2 (7 bases each). Germline V CDR1 and CDR2: LNHNV, YYDKDF (reference sequence). Trimming took off 4 bases at V and 7 bases at J, with 14 bases between the two ends. The CDR3 sequence is 14 residues long. CDR3 sequence (DNA): TGTGCCACCAGCACAGGGGGGGGCTTAAATGAGCAGTTCTTC. Residues: CATSTGGGLNEQFF.

This clonotype was seen a handful of times. V is TRBV12-3 or TRBV12-4 and J is TRBJ1-1; the D gene is possibly TRBD1 (5 bases). The V end was cut by 6 bases, the J end by 2 bases, with 13 bases between. The CDR3 covers 14 residues. CDR3 coding DNA: TGTGCCAGCAGCACATTTAGGGGAAACACTGAAGCTTTCTTT. This sequence encodes CASSTFRGNTEAFF.

The J gene is TRBJ2-3, the V gene TRBV5-1; 12 nucleotides agree with TRBD2. The length of the CDR3 is 17 residues. Germline CDR1 is SGHRS and CDR2 is YFSETQ. The V segment lost 4 bases and the J segment 2 bases; nucleotides outside the gene matches: 8. The CDR3 reads CASSASTSGRYTDTQYF. CDR3 DNA sequence: TGCGCCAGCAGCGCCTCGACTAGCGGGAGATACACAGATACGCAGTATTTT.

The V call is TRBV5-6, the J call TRBJ1-4; D uncertain. This CDR3 region has 14 residues. CDR1 SGHDT and CDR2 YYEEEE come from the germline V gene. Trimming cost V 4 bases and J 2 bases, with 9 bases left between them. The CDR3 is CASSPTRTNEKLFF. CDR3 nucleotide sequence: TGTGCCAGCAGCCCTACTAGGACTAATGAAAAACTGTTTTTT.

The V call is TRBV7-2, the J call TRBJ2-1; D possibly matches TRBD1 or TRBD2 (5 bases each). The CDR3 is 15 residues long. Trimming removed 5 bases at V and 3 bases at J, with 14 bases between. Per germline, CDR1 SGHTA and CDR2 FQGNSA. DNA of the CDR3: TGTGCCAGCAGCCCGGGGCCCGGAAACTACAATGAGCAGTTCTTC. It is translated as CASSPGPGNYNEQFF. The whole variable domain, remainder taken from reference TRBV7-2 and TRBJ2-1, is GAGVSQSPSNKVTEKGKDVELRCDPISGHTALYWYRQSLGQGLEFLIYFQGNSAPDKSGLPSDRFSAERTGGSVSTLTIQRTQQEDSAVYLCASSPGPGNYNEQFFGPGTRLTVL.

The CDR3 bases are TGCAGTGCTAGAGATAGCCGGTCCCTCTATGGCTACACCTTC. Translated, it gives CSARDSRSLYGYTF. The chain carries TRBV20-1 and TRBJ1-2; D gene uncertain. This CDR3 has 14 amino acids. The germline V gene encodes CDR1 DFQATT and CDR2 SNEGSKA (reference sequence). The V end was cut by 0 bases, the J end by 4 bases, with 12 bases between.